This T cell receptor beta chain was identified in a study of shared T cell receptors in the human thymus. TCRdb's table, derived via immunoSEQ multiplex PCR, lists solely in-frame clones and lacks some. The profile shows hundreds of thousands of clones, approximately 89% of them singletons. Per germline, CDR1 MDHEN and CDR2 SYDVKM. V shed 6 bases and J shed 0 bases, with 13 bases lying between them. The CDR3 contains 15 residues. These data also featured in a second study, about human thymus T cells. That paper states: The thymus was resected at corrective cardiac surgery. Among thymic and blood repertoires, usage of V and J genes appeared biased.

This chain connects TRBV28 to TRBJ2-3; TRBD2 might be the D (6 bases). The TCR sequence derives from a boy younger than two with a congenital heart defect. The material sequenced was thymocytes. The CDR3 nucleotides read TGTGCCAGCAGATCGGGACTTAATAGCACAGATACGCAGTATTTT. Protein product: CASRSGLNSTDTQYF.